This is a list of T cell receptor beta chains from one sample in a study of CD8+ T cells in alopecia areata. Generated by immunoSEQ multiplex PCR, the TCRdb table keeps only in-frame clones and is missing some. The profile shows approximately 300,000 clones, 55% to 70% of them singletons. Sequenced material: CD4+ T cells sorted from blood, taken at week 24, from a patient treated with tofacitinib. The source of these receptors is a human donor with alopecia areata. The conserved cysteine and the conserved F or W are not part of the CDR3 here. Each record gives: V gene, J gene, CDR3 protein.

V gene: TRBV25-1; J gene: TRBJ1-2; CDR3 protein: ASSERGTGDGYT
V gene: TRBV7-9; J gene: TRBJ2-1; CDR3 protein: ASSRGLAGSNEQF
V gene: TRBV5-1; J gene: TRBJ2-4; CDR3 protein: ASSLGLAKNIQY
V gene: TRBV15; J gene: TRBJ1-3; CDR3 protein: ATSRDDRTGVSTIY
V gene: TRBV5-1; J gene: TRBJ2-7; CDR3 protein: ASSSDGGNEQY
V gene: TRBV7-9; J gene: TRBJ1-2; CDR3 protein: ASSLPQGVGYT
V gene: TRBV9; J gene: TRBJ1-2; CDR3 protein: ASSSHTLGLYGYT
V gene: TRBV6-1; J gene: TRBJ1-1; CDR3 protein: ASSEAGPWRVSTEAF
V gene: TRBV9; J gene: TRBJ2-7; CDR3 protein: ASSQRTSGGEQY
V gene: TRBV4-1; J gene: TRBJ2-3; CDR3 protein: ASSQDPGDDHTQY
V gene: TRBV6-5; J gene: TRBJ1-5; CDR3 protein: ACSGGGSQPQH
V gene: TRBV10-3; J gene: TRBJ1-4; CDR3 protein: AISGTGPGEKLF